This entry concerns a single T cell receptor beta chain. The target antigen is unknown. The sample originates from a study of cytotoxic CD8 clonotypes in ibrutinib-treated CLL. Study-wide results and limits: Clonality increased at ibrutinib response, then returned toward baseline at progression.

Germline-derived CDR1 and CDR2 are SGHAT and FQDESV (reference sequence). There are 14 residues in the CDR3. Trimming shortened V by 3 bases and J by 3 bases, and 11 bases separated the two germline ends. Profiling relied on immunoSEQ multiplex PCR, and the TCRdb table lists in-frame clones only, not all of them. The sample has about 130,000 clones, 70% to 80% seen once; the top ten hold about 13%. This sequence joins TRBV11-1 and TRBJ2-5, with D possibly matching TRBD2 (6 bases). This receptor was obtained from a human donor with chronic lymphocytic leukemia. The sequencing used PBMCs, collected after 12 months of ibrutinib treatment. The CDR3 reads CASSLGLVEETQYF. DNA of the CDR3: TGTGCCAGCAGCTTGGGACTGGTTGAAGAGACCCAGTACTTC. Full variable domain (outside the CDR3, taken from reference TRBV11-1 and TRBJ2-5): EAEVAQSPRYKITEKSQAVAFWCDPISGHATLYWYRQILGQGPELLVQFQDESVVDDSQLPKDRFSAERLKGVDSTLKIQPAELGDSAMYLCASSLGLVEETQYFGPGTRLLVL.